Sequencing of this TCR beta chain was carried out in a study of blood T cells in healthy people across ages (dated by TCRdb to about 2015). Background for the entire study: Template switching captured roughly one uniquely barcoded TCR beta cDNA molecule per two T cells in model experiments. Using deep sequencing normalized with unique cDNA molecular identifiers, the study measured how TCR beta repertoire diversity changes with age. Donors were grouped into four age groups: young (average 16 years), middle-aged (about 38), aged (roughly 62) and long-lived (approximately 82). The study analyzed two additional independent replicas of 1 million unique cDNA reads from the same blood draw for two donors, one aged 18 to 29 and one aged 80 or older.

Results the study describes overall, beyond this receptor: Compared with the aged group, the long-lived group had more naive CD4+ T cells, fewer expanded clones and increased TCR diversity, a pattern suggesting age selection. Estimates of total diversity from one million sequenced T cells were regarded as lower bounds and underestimates. Observed TCR beta diversity per million T cells fell roughly linearly with age, and a significant reduction was already apparent by age roughly 40. Since profiling was done on bulk unsorted PBMCs, naive and antigen-experienced compartments could not be conclusively compared. Donor CMV infection status was unknown, potentially confounding age-related changes in expanded clonotypes. Observed TCR beta diversity correlated strongly with the percentage of naive T cells measured by flow cytometry.

The library was generated by 5' RACE. TCRdb lists the instrument as Illumina HiSeq 2500. A second PCR of about 6 to 12 cycles was performed with a sample-barcoded 5' primer and a J-beta primer mix. A template-switch 5' adaptor carrying 12 random nucleotides introduced a unique molecular identifier onto each TCR beta cDNA molecule. At least 3 million CDR3-containing paired-end reads were obtained from each sample. The Mint cDNA synthesis kit, primed by a TRBC-specific oligonucleotide, was used to synthesize first-strand cDNA from all RNA. Following uracil-DNA glycosylase treatment, a first 18-cycle PCR with universal primers M1SS and BC2_uni_R was performed on all cDNA. In the source study's methods: For normalization, 1 million high-quality reads, each with a distinct molecular identifier, were randomly selected from each sample. Reads sharing molecular identifiers were discarded rather than binned into consensus sequences. MiTCR, run with a Q25 quality threshold and the strictest error-elimination algorithm, handled CDR3 identification, clonotype clustering and error correction. Lower-bound total TCR beta diversity was estimated with a nonparametric unseen species model using Euler transformation. TCRdb reprocessing: public reads trimmed at Q25 with fastp, clones called with MiXCR, in-frame beta chains kept. Identical CDR3 protein sequences are pooled into one entry, listed with their most common genes and DNA. TCRdb assigned the V and J calls; the authors' analysis was not used. The sample profile shows 800,000 to 950,000 distinct CDR3 sequences; about 29% of them were found once. The ten largest clones take up roughly 10% of the sample.

The sample holds a few counts of this clonotype. Its specific antigen is unknown. Base quality data are lacking; no much larger clone is found one base away. The donors were 40 or so Caucasian individuals from Russia, aged about 6 to 95 years, who were systemically healthy. Approximately 11 milliliters of peripheral blood were drawn from each donor into EDTA-treated Vacutainer tubes. Ficoll-Paque density-gradient centrifugation was used to isolate PBMCs, with at least 6.5 million per sample. Trizol reagent was used to extract total RNA from PBMCs, with at least 6 micrograms per sample. For every donor, flow cytometry on a PBMC aliquot measured the percentage of naive CD45RAhigh/CD27high T cells. The CDR3 contains 16 residues, cysteine and phenylalanine counted. Of the read, only the CDR3 DNA is kept; its 48 bases are in frame from base 1. The V end gives up 2 bases and the J end 5 bases, leaving 11 bases in the junction not matched to a gene. Taken from the germline V gene, the CDR1 and CDR2 loops are MDHEN and SYDVKM.

These data also featured in a second study, about T cells of mothers and their children. The second study's authors report: Nine systemically healthy Caucasian individuals, comprising three mothers and their six children, were included as donors. cDNA synthesis consumed the entire amount of extracted RNA, loaded at 1.5 ug RNA in each 15 ul reaction. In the second PCR, the M1S primer introduced both the sample barcodes and 2-4 random nucleotides. More than 8 million TCR beta CDR3 reads were obtained from each mother, and about 3 million reads were obtained from each child. Thymic selection similarly shapes TCR recombination output in related and unrelated pairs, with minor effect from inherited differences. Normalized repertoire overlap was always found to be slightly, but never significantly, higher in related mother-child pairs than in unrelated mother-child pairs. Persistent microchimeric T cell clones were not detected, at a sensitivity of approximately 93 clones per million clonotypes. To look for features that set related mother-child pairs apart from unrelated individuals, the researchers ran deep NGS to compare the TCR beta repertoires of mothers and children. Mothers averaged roughly 40 +/- 4 years of age and children averaged about 10 +/- 4 years. Libraries were sequenced on Illumina HiSeq 2000 with 100+100 nt paired-end reads after adapter ligation with NEBNext reagents. To prevent cross-contamination, the mother and child libraries were prepared one month apart and sequenced in separate runs. Between roughly 450,000 and 2,000,000 distinct TCR beta clonotypes were identified per donor. Naive TCR beta clonotypes were estimated from low-frequency clonotypes matched to each donor's FACS-determined naive share, without sorting.

Source material: blood. The chain couples TRBV28 to TRBJ2-5; 7 central bases correspond to TRBD1. This TCR came from a woman aged 40 to 50 in good health. The DNA reads TGTGCCAGCAGTTTAACAGACAGGGCGTTTCGTGAGACCCAGTACTTC. Protein translation: CASSLTDRAFRETQYF.